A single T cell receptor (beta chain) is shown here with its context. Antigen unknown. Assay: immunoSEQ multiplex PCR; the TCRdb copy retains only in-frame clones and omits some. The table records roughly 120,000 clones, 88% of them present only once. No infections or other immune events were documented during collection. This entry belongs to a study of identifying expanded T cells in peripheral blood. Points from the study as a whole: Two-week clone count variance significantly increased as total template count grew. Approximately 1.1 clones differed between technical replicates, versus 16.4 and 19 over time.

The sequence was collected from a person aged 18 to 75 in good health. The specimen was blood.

CDR3 amino acids: CASSLGDRRGYTF. In DNA form, the CDR3 reads TGTGCCAGCAGCTTGGGTGACAGGCGTGGCTACACCTTC. The J gene is TRBJ1-2, the V gene TRBV5-6; D is possibly TRBD1 (6 bases). Germline V CDR1 and CDR2: SGHDT, YYEEEE. Trimming left V 0 bases short and J 7 bases short, with 10 bases between. The CDR3 loop spans 13 amino acids.